In this sample, the clone carrying this T cell receptor beta chain turned up a few times. What it binds is unknown. This entry comes from a study of blood T cells in healthy people across ages. Study-level results: More naive CD4+ cells and higher diversity marked long-lived donors relative to aged donors.

The donors, all healthy, were Caucasians living in Russia, aged roughly 6 to 100. PCR was performed a second time for 7 to 11 cycles using a sample-barcoded 5' primer and a J-beta primer mix. MiXCR, applied by TCRdb to the 5' RACE reads, yields one record per CDR3 protein. This table has more than 900,000 distinct CDR3 sequences, about 25% appearing once. The CDR3 length is 18 residues. Germline V gene sequence: CDR1 SGHVS, CDR2 FQNEAQ. Trimming cost V 5 bases and J 0 bases, with 20 bases left between them. These data are also associated with another study on T cells of mothers and their children. That work states: Thymic selection molds TCR recombination products alike in related and unrelated pairs. Related mother-child pairs showed slightly, non-significantly higher overlap than unrelated pairs.

Sequencing was carried out using blood. V gene TRBV7-8 combines with J gene TRBJ1-3, with D tentatively TRBD1 (6 bases). This clonotype was sampled from a girl aged 2 to 9 in good health. The CDR3 loop reads CASSGGGGRQSSGNTIYF. CDR3 coding DNA: TGTGCCAGCAGCGGAGGGGGGGGCAGACAGAGCTCTGGAAACACCATATATTTT.